This T cell receptor beta chain was documented in a study of regulatory T cells in long-lasting Graves disease. General observations from the study: For persistent Graves' patients, TCR diversity was lower than for newly diagnosed ones. Limited samples may have lowered accuracy. What was studied was peripheral blood only, and not thyroid tissue.

Researchers made TCR beta libraries by using iRepertoire HTBI primers and running Arm-PCR on CDR3 regions. Per the study methods: The identification of roughly 62 TRBV and roughly 14 TRBJ segments was made across samples. TCRdb processed the multiplex PCR reads anew with MiXCR; each CDR3 protein has one entry. TCRdb assigned the V and J calls; the authors' analysis was not used. The sample consists of some 470,000 distinct CDR3 sequences, 20% to 25% of them appearing once. This clonotype appeared a few times. Its target is unknown. In germline, CDR1 is SQVTM, CDR2 ANQGSEA. Losses at the gene ends were 4 bases for V and 5 bases for J; bases not matched to a gene: 4. The CDR3 runs to 12 residues. Indicated time point: persistent/refractory GD, antithyroid drugs over 5 years with positive TRAb. Scientists built the TCR library using RNA that was extracted from PBMCs.

The chain joins TRBV29-1 to TRBJ1-1; TRBD1 agrees at 7 bases. The clonotype comes from a female donor with Graves disease. The material was peripheral blood mononuclear cells (PBMCs), obtained when the disease was refractory, from a patient treated with antithyroid drugs. The DNA for the CDR3 is TGCAGCGTTGTGACAGGGAAAACTGAAGCTTTCTTT. This encodes CSVVTGKTEAFF.